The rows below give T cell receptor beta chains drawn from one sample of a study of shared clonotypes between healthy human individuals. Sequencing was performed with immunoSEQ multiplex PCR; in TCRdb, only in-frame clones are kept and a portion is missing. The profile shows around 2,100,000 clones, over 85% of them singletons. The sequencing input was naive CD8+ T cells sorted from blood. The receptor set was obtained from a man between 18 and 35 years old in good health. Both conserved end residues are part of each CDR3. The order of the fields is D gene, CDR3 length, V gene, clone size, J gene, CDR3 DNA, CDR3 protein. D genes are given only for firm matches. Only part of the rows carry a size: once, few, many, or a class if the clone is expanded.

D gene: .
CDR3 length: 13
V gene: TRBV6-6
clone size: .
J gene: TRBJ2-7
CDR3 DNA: TGTGCCAGCAGCCTGGACTGGTCCTACGAGCAGTACTTC
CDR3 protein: CASSLDWSYEQYF

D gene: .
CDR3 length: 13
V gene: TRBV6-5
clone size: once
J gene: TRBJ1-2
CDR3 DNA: TGTGCCAGCAGTTACGTGGAGGGGAGCGGCTACACCTTC
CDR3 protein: CASSYVEGSGYTF

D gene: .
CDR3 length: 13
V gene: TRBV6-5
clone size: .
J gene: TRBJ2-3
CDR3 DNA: TGTGCCAGCAGTTACGGCGGTGCAGATACGCAGTATTTT
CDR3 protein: CASSYGGADTQYF

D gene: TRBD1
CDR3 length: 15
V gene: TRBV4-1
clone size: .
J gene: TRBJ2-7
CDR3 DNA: TGCGCCAGCAGCCAAGAAACAGGGGGGTTGTACGAGCAGTACTTC
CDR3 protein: CASSQETGGLYEQYF

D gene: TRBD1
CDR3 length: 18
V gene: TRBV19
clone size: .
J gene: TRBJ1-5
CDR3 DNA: TGTGCCAGTAGTCTTACCGCCCCGTTGGAGGGGGCGTCGCAGCCCCAGCATTTT
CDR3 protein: CASSLTAPLEGASQPQHF

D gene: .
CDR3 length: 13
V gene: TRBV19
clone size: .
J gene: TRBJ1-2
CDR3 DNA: TGTGCCAGTGGTATTACAGAGAACTATGGCTACACCTTC
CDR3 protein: CASGITENYGYTF

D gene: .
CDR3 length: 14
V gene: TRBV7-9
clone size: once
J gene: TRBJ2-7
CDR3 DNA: TGTGCCAGCAGCCCCCCCGGGACACCGTACGAGCAGTACTTC
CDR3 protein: CASSPPGTPYEQYF

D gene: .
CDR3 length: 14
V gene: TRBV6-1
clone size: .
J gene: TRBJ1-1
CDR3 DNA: TGTGCCAGCAGTGTTGTCGTGGGGGGCACTGAAGCTTTCTTT
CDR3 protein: CASSVVVGGTEAFF

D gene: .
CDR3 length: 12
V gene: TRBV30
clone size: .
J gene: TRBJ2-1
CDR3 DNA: TGTGCCTGGAGTGAGGGGGAAGGGTTGGGGTTCTTC
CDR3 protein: CAWSEGEGLGFF

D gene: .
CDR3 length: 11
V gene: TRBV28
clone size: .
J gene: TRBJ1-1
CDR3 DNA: TGTGCCAGCAGTGGCCCCACTGAAGCTTTCTTT
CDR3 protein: CASSGPTEAFF

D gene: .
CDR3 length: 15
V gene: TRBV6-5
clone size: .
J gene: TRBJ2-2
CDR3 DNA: TGTGCCAGCAGTTTGGGTACGGGGTTAATCGGGGAGCTGTTTTTT
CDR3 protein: CASSLGTGLIGELFF

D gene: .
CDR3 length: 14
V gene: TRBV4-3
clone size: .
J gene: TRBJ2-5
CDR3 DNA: TGCGCCAGCAGCCAAGTTGTGTGGCAAGAGACCCAGTACTTC
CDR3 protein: CASSQVVWQETQYF

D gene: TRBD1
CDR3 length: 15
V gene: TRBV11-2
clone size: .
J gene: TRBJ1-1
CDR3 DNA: TGTGCCAGCAGCTGGCCGGGACAGGGGGAGACTGAAGCTTTCTTT
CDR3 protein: CASSWPGQGETEAFF

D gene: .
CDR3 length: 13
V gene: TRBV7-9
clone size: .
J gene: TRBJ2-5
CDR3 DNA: TGTGCCAGCAGCTTAGACCCCCAAGAGACCCAGTACTTC
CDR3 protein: CASSLDPQETQYF

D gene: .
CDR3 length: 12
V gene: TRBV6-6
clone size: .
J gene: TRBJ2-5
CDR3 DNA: TGTGCCAGCAGTTACGCCCTGGAGACCCAGTACTTC
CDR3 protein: CASSYALETQYF

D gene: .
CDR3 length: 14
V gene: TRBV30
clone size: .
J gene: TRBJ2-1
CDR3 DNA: TGTGCCTGGAGTCCCCCCGGGGCTTACAATGAGCAGTTCTTC
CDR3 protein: CAWSPPGAYNEQFF

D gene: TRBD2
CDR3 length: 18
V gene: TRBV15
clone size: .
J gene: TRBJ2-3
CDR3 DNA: TGTGCCACCAGCATAGTAGCGGGGGGACCTACCGGGGCAGATACGCAGTATTTT
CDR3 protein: CATSIVAGGPTGADTQYF

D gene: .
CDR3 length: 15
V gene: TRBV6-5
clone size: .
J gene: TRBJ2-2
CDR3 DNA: TGTGCCAGCAGTTATTCCGTTGCGGGAACCGGGGAGCTGTTTTTT
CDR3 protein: CASSYSVAGTGELFF

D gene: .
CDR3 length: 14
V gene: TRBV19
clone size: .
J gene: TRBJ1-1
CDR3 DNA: TGTGCCAGTAGTATACAGGGTTCCCACACTGAAGCTTTCTTT
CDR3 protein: CASSIQGSHTEAFF

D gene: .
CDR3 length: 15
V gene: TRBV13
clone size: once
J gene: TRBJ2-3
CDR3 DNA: TGTGCCAGCAGCCCGACAGGCTATGTCACAGATACGCAGTATTTT
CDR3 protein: CASSPTGYVTDTQYF

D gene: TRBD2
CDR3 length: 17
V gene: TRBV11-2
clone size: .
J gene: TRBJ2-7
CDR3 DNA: TGTGCCAGCAGCTTAGCGGTGGCTAGCGGGGGAGGCTACGAGCAGTACTTC
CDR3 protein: CASSLAVASGGGYEQYF

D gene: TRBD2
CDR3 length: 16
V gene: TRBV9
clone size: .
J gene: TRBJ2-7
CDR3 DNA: TGTGCCAGCAGCCGCGGGGGGGCGGCTGTCTCCTACGAGCAGTACTTC
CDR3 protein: CASSRGGAAVSYEQYF

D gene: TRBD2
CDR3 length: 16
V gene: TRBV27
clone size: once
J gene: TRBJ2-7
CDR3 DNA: TGTGCCAGCAGTCCGGCGCTAGCGGGAGTTCCCTACGAGCAGTACTTC
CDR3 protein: CASSPALAGVPYEQYF

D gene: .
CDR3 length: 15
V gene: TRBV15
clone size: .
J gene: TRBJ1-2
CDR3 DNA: TGTGCCACCAGCAGAGACGCGACAGCGGTCTATGGCTACACCTTC
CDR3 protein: CATSRDATAVYGYTF

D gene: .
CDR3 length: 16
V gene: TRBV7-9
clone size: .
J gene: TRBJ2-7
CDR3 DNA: TGTGCCAGCAGCTTAGATCCGCTTTCTAGCTCCTACGAGCAGTACTTC
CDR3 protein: CASSLDPLSSSYEQYF

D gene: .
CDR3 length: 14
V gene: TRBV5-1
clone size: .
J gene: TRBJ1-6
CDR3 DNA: TGCGCCAGCAGCTACAGACCCTCGGGATCACCCCTCCACTTT
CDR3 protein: CASSYRPSGSPLHF

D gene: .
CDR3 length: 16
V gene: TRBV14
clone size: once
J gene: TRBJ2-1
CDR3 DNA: TGTGCCAGCAGCCAACGTCTGGGCGGGTCCTACAATGAGCAGTTCTTC
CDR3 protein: CASSQRLGGSYNEQFF

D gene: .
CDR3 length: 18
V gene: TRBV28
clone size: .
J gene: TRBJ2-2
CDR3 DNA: TGTGCCAGCAGTTCCCCGTTTAGCGGAACTACGAACACCGGGGAGCTGTTTTTT
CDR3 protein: CASSSPFSGTTNTGELFF

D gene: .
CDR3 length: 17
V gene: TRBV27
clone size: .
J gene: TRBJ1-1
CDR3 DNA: TGTGCCAGCAGTTTAGAACCTCTTCGACTCAAGAACACTGAAGCTTTCTTT
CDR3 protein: CASSLEPLRLKNTEAFF

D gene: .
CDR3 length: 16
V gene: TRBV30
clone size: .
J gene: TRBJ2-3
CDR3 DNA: TGTGCCTGGAGTTTTATCGGACTACCTAGCACAGATACGCAGTATTTT
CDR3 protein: CAWSFIGLPSTDTQYF

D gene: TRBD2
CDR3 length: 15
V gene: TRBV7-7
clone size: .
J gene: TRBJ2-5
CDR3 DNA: TGTGCTAGCAGCTTGGGACTAGCGGGGTCCCGGCCCCAGTACTTC
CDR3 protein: CASSLGLAGSRPQYF

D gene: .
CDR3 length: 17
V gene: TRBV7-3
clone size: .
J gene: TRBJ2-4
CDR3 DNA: TGTGCCAGCAGCTTAAAGTCGGCAGGGGAAGCCGGGAACATTCAGTACTTC
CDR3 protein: CASSLKSAGEAGNIQYF

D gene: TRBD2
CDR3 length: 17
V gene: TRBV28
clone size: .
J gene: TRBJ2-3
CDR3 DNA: TGTGCCAGCAGTTATCCTGCGGGGGGTCTGAACACAGATACGCAGTATTTT
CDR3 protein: CASSYPAGGLNTDTQYF

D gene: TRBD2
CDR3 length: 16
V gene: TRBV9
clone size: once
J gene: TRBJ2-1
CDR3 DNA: TGTGCCAGCAGCGTACAAGCGGGGGGCAGCTACAATGAGCAGTTCTTC
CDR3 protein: CASSVQAGGSYNEQFF

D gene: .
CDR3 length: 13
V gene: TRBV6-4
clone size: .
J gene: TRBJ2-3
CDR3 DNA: TGTGCCAGCAGTGAAGAGACTAAAGATACGCAGTATTTT
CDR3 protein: CASSEETKDTQYF

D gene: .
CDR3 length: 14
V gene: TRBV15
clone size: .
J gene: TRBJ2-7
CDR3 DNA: TGTGCCACCAGCATAGGGACACTTGCCTACGAGCAGTACTTC
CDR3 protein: CATSIGTLAYEQYF

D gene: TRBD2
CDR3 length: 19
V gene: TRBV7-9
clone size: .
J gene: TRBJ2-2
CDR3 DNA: TGTGCCAGCAGCTTATGGTTGGGACTAGCGGGATCCGACACCGGGGAGCTGTTTTTT
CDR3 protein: CASSLWLGLAGSDTGELFF

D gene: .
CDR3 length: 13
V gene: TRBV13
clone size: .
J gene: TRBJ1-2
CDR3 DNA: TGTGCCAGCAGCTTGGAGGGGGGATATGGCTACACCTTC
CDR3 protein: CASSLEGGYGYTF

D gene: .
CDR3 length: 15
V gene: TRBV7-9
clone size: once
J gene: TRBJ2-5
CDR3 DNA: TGTGCCAGCAGCAAAGTACTAGCTCCACAAGAGACCCAGTACTTC
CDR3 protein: CASSKVLAPQETQYF

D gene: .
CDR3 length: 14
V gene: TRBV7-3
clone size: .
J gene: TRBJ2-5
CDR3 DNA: TGTGCCAGCAGCTTAACGGGTGGGGGAGAGACCCAGTACTTC
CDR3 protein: CASSLTGGGETQYF